The clone carrying this TCR beta chain was seen many times. The sample is drawn from a study of Graves' ophthalmopathy and Graves' hyperthyroidism. Scientists amplified the TCR beta CDR3 regions from RNA transcripts. In the first round, RT-PCR was carried out with HTBI primers, and a multiplex PCR formed the second round. TCRdb re-called the multiplex PCR reads through MiXCR, storing one row per CDR3 protein. The top ten clones hold 7.1% of a sample with hundreds of thousands of distinct CDR3 sequences, 22% of them seen once. CDR3 length equals 17 residues. Germline CDR1 is LNHDA and CDR2 is SQIVND (reference sequence). The ends were cut back, 2 bases at V and 7 bases at J, with 21 bases in the middle. Stable hyperthyroidism referred to disease that showed no ophthalmopathy within 18 months of follow-up. Other autoimmune diseases, uncontrolled infections, pregnancy or lactation excluded patients from enrollment. The diagnostic workup employed clinical symptoms, serum thyroxine, TRAb, thyroid ultrasound and orbital computed tomography. PBMCs stemmed from approximately 10 ml of fresh peripheral blood.

The source material was peripheral blood. This rearrangement joins TRBV19 to TRBJ1-5, with D perhaps TRBD1 (5 bases). The source is a woman between 18 and 29 years old with stable Graves' hyperthyroidism. Some clones in this sample may be carry-over from other donors' samples. For the CDR3, the DNA is TGTGCCAGTAGTATATCACAGGCCTTTTCCGGAAGACAGCCCCAGCATTTT. Residues: CASSISQAFSGRQPQHF.